This T cell receptor (beta chain) was observed in a study of CD8+ T cells in alopecia areata. cDNA reverse transcribed from extracted RNA served as the sequencing template. Produced via immunoSEQ multiplex PCR; TCRdb's table is partial and in-frame only. Among 100,000 to 150,000 clones, about 46% were seen once, and the ten largest hold 15% to 20%. Findings and caveats of the study: Lesional tissue from the scalp (especially in alopecia totalis/universalis) showed higher clonality than normal scalp.

Comments on this clone: Its antigen remains unidentified.

This CDR3 has 14 residues. Germline values: CDR1 GTSNPN, CDR2 SVGIG (reference sequence). Trimming shortened V by 4 bases and J by 1 base, and 13 bases separated the two germline ends. Here the sequenced sample was CD8+ T cells sorted from blood, taken at week 0. The chain recombines TRBV30 with TRBJ1-1; D is uncertain. The TCR was taken from a human donor with alopecia areata. CDR3 bases: TGTGCCTGGACCCACTACGGAGGGAACACTGAAGCTTTCTTT. It codes for CAWTHYGGNTEAFF.